The present entry profiles one T cell receptor (beta chain) with its context. This clone was seen once. There is no known antigen for this receptor. Base quality data are lacking; no much larger clone is found one base away. This entry comes from a study of blood T cell repertoires in COVID-19 (dated by TCRdb to 2019 to 2021). With respect to the entire study: Samples from collaborators originated in the United States, Italy and Spain and spanned both the acute and convalescent phases of COVID-19. The prospective study material was composed of cDNA or gDNA derived from T cells, B-cell-depleted T cells, or PBMCs. The dataset comprised deeply sampled blood TCRbeta repertoires from subjects exposed to, actively infected with, or recovered from COVID-19. The repertoires were made available in a free public database intended to serve as a resource for research on the immune response to SARS-CoV-2. The samples were drawn from the first 160 participants of the ongoing ImmuneRACE study and from 950 to 1,500 subjects provided by 6 global collaborators. Nearly every sample came with metadata listing a de-identified subject ID, COVID-19 status, age in years and sex. Where HLA class I and class II types were available, the types were taken from metadata supplied by the sample provider, not from assay-based typing.

From the cysteine through the phenylalanine, the CDR3 covers 14 amino acids. CDR3 DNA only is kept here, 42 bases in frame from base 1. As encoded in the germline V gene (reference sequence), CDR1 is LGHDT while CDR2 is YNNKEL. V is shortened by 2 bases, J by 6 bases, and the region joining them spans 11 bases. Findings and caveats that apply to the study as a whole: Clinical and demographic metadata were provided uncurated, with the amount varying by source and participant.

The immunoSEQ Assay, a bias-controlled multiplex PCR, was used to amplify TCRbeta CDR3 regions from genomic DNA. The original methods were these. Within the assay, amplification of reference gene primers was used to estimate how many nucleated cells each sample contained. To quantify the absolute abundance of each unique TCRbeta CDR3 rearrangement, sequence reads were collapsed and filtered. For each sample, productive Simpson clonality was calculated by taking the square root of Simpson's diversity index across productive rearrangements. In its TCRdb copy, this immuneACCESS table keeps in-frame sequences only and misses some clones. Where compared with another copy, unresolved V genes explain less than half of these, and the others have no known cause. That table supplies the V and J calls and clone size; D and trimming were determined from the DNA. The sample data list about 200,000 clones, and over 75% of these were observed just once. The ten top clones hold 18% of the sample.

One collaborating source in Seattle enrolled patients during active infection and followed them longitudinally through the course of disease. Each collaborating institution followed its own protocols to collect whole blood in K2EDTA tubes. Collaborator samples were shipped for TCRbeta analysis as frozen whole blood, isolated PBMCs, or DNA extracted from either sample type. Sequencing was performed on peripheral blood. The chain is encoded by TRBV3-1 (or the pseudogene TRBV3-2) joined to TRBJ2-1, with TRBD2 as a weak D call on 6 bases. This TCR derives from a middle-aged man with COVID-19, enrolled during active disease. The CDR3 is CASSQMEGFNEQFF. The nucleotides read TGTGCCAGCAGCCAAATGGAGGGATTCAATGAGCAGTTCTTC.